These 3 T cell receptor beta chains were sequenced from one sample in a study of blood T cells in healthy people across ages. The authors ran a second PCR of roughly 7 to 11 cycles using a sample-barcoded 5' primer and a J-beta primer mix. TCRdb fed the 5' RACE reads into MiXCR, producing one record per CDR3 protein. Among 660,000 or so distinct CDR3 sequences listed, 58% were seen once. The source material was blood. Receptor source: a man in his sixties in good health.

This clonotype has a single count. CDR3 sequence (DNA): TGCAGCGTTGAATCCCTGACGAGGGGATGGACAGATACGCAGTATTTT. Amino acids: CSVESLTRGWTDTQYF. The V gene is TRBV29-1, the J gene TRBJ2-3; D is tentatively TRBD1 or TRBD2 (5 bases each). The V gene lost 2 bases and the J gene lost 3 bases, with 18 bases spanning the gap. Germline V gives CDR1 SQVTM, CDR2 ANQGSEA. The CDR3 length is 16 residues.

As regards this clonotype: Just one base apart from a much larger clone, this may be a read error. The chain employs TRBV10-3 and TRBJ2-5; D ambiguous. Germline CDR1 reads ENHRY; CDR2 reads SYGVKD. V shed 10 bases and J shed 11 bases, with 20 bases lying between them. The CDR3 sequence is 12 residues long. DNA of the CDR3: TGTGCCACCGGCGGTGACACCTACAAGCAGTACTTC. Encoded protein: CATGGDTYKQYF.

The V gene is TRBV10-2, the J gene TRBJ2-7, with D possibly TRBD1 on 5 matching bases. There are 14 residues in the CDR3. Germline CDR1 is WSHSY and CDR2 is SAAADI. Trimming took off 4 bases at V and 3 bases at J, with 13 bases between the two ends. The CDR3 bases are TGCGCCAGCAGTGGGACACGACTTGTCTACGAGCAGTACTTC. It codes for CASSGTRLVYEQYF.